This T cell receptor beta chain was identified during a study of blood T cell repertoires in COVID-19. Study-level information: From the United States, Italy and Spain came samples of acute and convalescent COVID-19. The cDNA or gDNA used as material had been derived from T cells, B-cell-depleted T cells, or PBMCs.

Methods used by the authors: Estimation of nucleated cell counts was performed using reference gene primer amplification. Measured with immunoSEQ multiplex PCR; TCRdb has only the in-frame clones, and not every one. That table is the source of V, J and clone size, and D and trimming were worked out from the DNA. The repertoire holds around 230,000 clones, with more than 85% as singletons. This receptor was identified in a man in his forties with acute or convalescent COVID-19. Sequencing was performed on peripheral blood.

The chain's CDR3 is CASSKSRDRGYEQYF. The CDR3 DNA reads as TGTGCCAGCAGTAAATCCCGGGACAGGGGGTACGAGCAGTACTTC. The chain employs TRBV6-5 and TRBJ2-7, with TRBD1 identical over 11 bases. The germline gives CDR1 MNHEY, CDR2 SVGAGI. The CDR3 runs to 15 residues. J was trimmed by 4 bases and V by 5 bases; bases with no gene match: 7.